This TCR beta chain was identified during a study of blood T cell repertoires in COVID-19. TCRdb keeps only in-frame clones here, not all; method: immunoSEQ multiplex PCR. The sample gives fewer than 400,000 clones, approximately 88% of which show up once; about 9.8% is in the top ten. Trimming took off 1 base at V and 7 bases at J, with 13 bases between the two ends. Germline values: CDR1 SGHAT, CDR2 FQDESV (reference sequence). The CDR3 totals 14 residues. The chain combines TRBV11-1 with TRBJ1-2; D remains unclear. Material for sequencing was PBMCs or T cells enriched from blood (not recorded which). This TCR was recovered from a woman younger than 35 who had recovered from COVID-19. The DNA of the CDR3 is TGTGCCAGCAGCTTAGATGGGAGTGCGATTGGCTACACCTTC. Translated: CASSLDGSAIGYTF.